A selection of T cell receptor beta chains follows, all from one sample in a study of response to subunit inactivated influenza vaccine. Each CDR3 protein is one row after TCRdb ran MiXCR on the RT-PCR reads. Of about 620,000 distinct CDR3 sequences listed, 11% are singletons. A further study also used this sample, focusing on T cells expressing NK-cell markers.

This material consisted of PBMCs from blood, taken on the day of vaccination. Source of these receptors: a man between 45 and 60 years old who received an inactivated influenza vaccine. Both conserved end residues are part of each CDR3. Each record gives: V gene, D gene, clone size, J gene, CDR3 protein, CDR3 DNA. A D gene is named only where the DNA matches it firmly. Clone size is given for some rows only: seen once, a few or many times, or a class if the clone is expanded.

v_gene: TRBV5-5
d_gene: TRBD1
abundance: .
j_gene: TRBJ2-5
CDR3aa: CASRPTWDRGLETQYF
CDR3nt: TGTGCCAGCAGGCCGACGTGGGACAGGGGGCTAGAGACCCAGTACTTC

v_gene: TRBV27
d_gene: .
abundance: .
j_gene: TRBJ1-5
CDR3aa: CASSLFALSGEQPQHF
CDR3nt: TGTGCCAGCAGTTTATTCGCCCTTAGCGGAGAGCAGCCCCAGCATTTT

v_gene: TRBV15
d_gene: .
abundance: .
j_gene: TRBJ2-7
CDR3aa: CATSLGRGVSYEQYF
CDR3nt: TGTGCCACCAGCTTAGGACGAGGCGTCTCCTACGAGCAGTACTTC

v_gene: TRBV9
d_gene: .
abundance: few
j_gene: TRBJ2-7
CDR3aa: CASSPFGGRDEQYF
CDR3nt: TGTGCCAGCAGCCCCTTTGGGGGGCGCGACGAGCAGTACTTC

v_gene: TRBV7-9
d_gene: TRBD1
abundance: .
j_gene: TRBJ2-1
CDR3aa: CASSEYIGTGYNEQFF
CDR3nt: TGTGCCAGCAGCGAATATATTGGGACAGGGTACAATGAGCAGTTCTTC

v_gene: TRBV30
d_gene: TRBD2
abundance: few
j_gene: TRBJ2-7
CDR3aa: CAWSAIPGRAYEQYF
CDR3nt: TGTGCCTGGAGCGCAATCCCCGGGAGGGCCTACGAGCAGTACTTC

v_gene: TRBV4-2
d_gene: TRBD2
abundance: few
j_gene: TRBJ2-3
CDR3aa: CASSQAGGYRTDTQYF
CDR3nt: TGTGCCAGCAGCCAAGCGGGGGGGTATCGCACAGATACGCAGTATTTT

v_gene: TRBV28
d_gene: TRBD1
abundance: few
j_gene: TRBJ2-7
CDR3aa: CASSLPRQGVVEQYF
CDR3nt: TGTGCCAGCAGTTTACCGCGACAGGGCGTTGTCGAGCAGTACTTC

v_gene: TRBV20-1
d_gene: .
abundance: .
j_gene: TRBJ2-7
CDR3aa: CSARHRAFYEQYF
CDR3nt: TGCAGTGCCCGACACCGGGCTTTTTACGAGCAGTACTTC

v_gene: TRBV4-2
d_gene: .
abundance: many
j_gene: TRBJ2-3
CDR3aa: CASSPTGGTQYF
CDR3nt: TGTGCCAGCAGCCCGACTGGGGGTACGCAGTATTTT

v_gene: TRBV6-2/TRBV6-3
d_gene: .
abundance: .
j_gene: TRBJ2-1
CDR3aa: CASSPPTGLPTYNEQFF
CDR3nt: TGTGCCAGCAGCCCCCCCACTGGGTTACCTACCTACAATGAGCAGTTCTTC

v_gene: TRBV6-2/TRBV6-3
d_gene: .
abundance: few
j_gene: TRBJ2-7
CDR3aa: CASSWTVASYEQYF
CDR3nt: TGTGCCAGCAGTTGGACGGTGGCCTCCTACGAGCAGTACTTC

v_gene: TRBV6-2/TRBV6-3
d_gene: .
abundance: few
j_gene: TRBJ1-5
CDR3aa: CASSYASYSNQPQHF
CDR3nt: TGTGCCAGCAGTTACGCCAGTTATAGCAATCAGCCCCAGCATTTT

v_gene: TRBV7-3
d_gene: TRBD2
abundance: .
j_gene: TRBJ2-2
CDR3aa: CASSLSEREGPTNTGELFF
CDR3nt: TGTGCCAGCAGCTTAAGCGAGCGGGAGGGTCCAACGAACACCGGGGAGCTGTTTTTT

v_gene: TRBV5-1
d_gene: TRBD1
abundance: .
j_gene: TRBJ2-2
CDR3aa: CASSLTRGQNRELFF
CDR3nt: TGCGCCAGCAGCTTGACGAGGGGGCAGAATAGGGAGCTGTTTTTT

v_gene: TRBV24-1
d_gene: TRBD1
abundance: few
j_gene: TRBJ2-1
CDR3aa: CATSRTGNNEQFF
CDR3nt: TGTGCCACCAGTCGGACAGGGAACAATGAGCAGTTCTTC

v_gene: TRBV29-1
d_gene: .
abundance: .
j_gene: TRBJ2-5
CDR3aa: CSVEARAYQETQYF
CDR3nt: TGCAGCGTTGAGGCCAGGGCGTACCAAGAGACCCAGTACTTC

v_gene: TRBV12-3/TRBV12-4
d_gene: .
abundance: .
j_gene: TRBJ2-1
CDR3aa: CASSVGQTLTGEFF
CDR3nt: TGTGCCAGCAGTGTTGGACAGACGCTTACCGGGGAGTTCTTC

v_gene: TRBV9
d_gene: .
abundance: .
j_gene: TRBJ1-1
CDR3aa: CASSVGQSEAFF
CDR3nt: TGTGCCAGCAGCGTAGGGCAGAGCGAAGCTTTCTTT

v_gene: TRBV12-3/TRBV12-4
d_gene: .
abundance: .
j_gene: TRBJ2-5
CDR3aa: CASSPQGGGETQYF
CDR3nt: TGTGCCAGCAGTCCCCAGGGTGGAGGAGAGACCCAGTACTTC

v_gene: TRBV6-5
d_gene: .
abundance: few
j_gene: TRBJ2-1
CDR3aa: CASSYGSVYNEQFF
CDR3nt: TGTGCCAGCAGTTACGGATCTGTCTACAATGAGCAGTTCTTC

v_gene: TRBV7-9
d_gene: .
abundance: .
j_gene: TRBJ1-1
CDR3aa: CASSSNAMNTEAFF
CDR3nt: TGTGCCAGCAGCTCGAACGCCATGAACACTGAAGCTTTCTTT

v_gene: TRBV12-3/TRBV12-4
d_gene: TRBD1
abundance: many
j_gene: TRBJ2-7
CDR3aa: CASSSRQGSSYEQYF
CDR3nt: TGTGCCAGCAGTTCCCGACAGGGGAGCTCCTACGAGCAGTACTTC

v_gene: TRBV20-1
d_gene: TRBD2
abundance: few
j_gene: TRBJ2-5
CDR3aa: CSATTSGSPRETQYF
CDR3nt: TGCAGTGCTACGACTAGCGGGAGCCCTCGGGAGACCCAGTACTTC

v_gene: TRBV11-2
d_gene: .
abundance: .
j_gene: TRBJ1-2
CDR3aa: CAVRTRGNSYGYTF
CDR3nt: TGTGCCGTCCGGACAAGAGGGAATTCTTATGGCTACACCTTC

v_gene: TRBV18
d_gene: .
abundance: few
j_gene: TRBJ2-3
CDR3aa: CASSPSGALTDTQYF
CDR3nt: TGTGCCAGCTCACCATCCGGGGCGCTCACAGATACGCAGTATTTT

v_gene: TRBV9
d_gene: TRBD2
abundance: few
j_gene: TRBJ2-7
CDR3aa: CASSVATGGGSYEQYF
CDR3nt: TGTGCCAGCAGCGTAGCTACTGGCGGGGGCTCCTACGAGCAGTACTTC

v_gene: TRBV6-5
d_gene: .
abundance: .
j_gene: TRBJ1-1
CDR3aa: CASSYSFGQSTEAFF
CDR3nt: TGTGCCAGCAGTTACTCCTTCGGGCAGTCCACTGAAGCTTTCTTT

v_gene: TRBV24-1
d_gene: .
abundance: few
j_gene: TRBJ1-2
CDR3aa: CATSQADYGYTF
CDR3nt: TGTGCCACCAGTCAGGCAGACTATGGCTACACCTTC